A selection of T cell receptor beta chains follows, all from one sample in a study of memory CD4+ T cells and cytomegalovirus serostatus. The protocol was immunoSEQ multiplex PCR, while the TCRdb copy is restricted to in-frame clones and leaves out a portion. This sample has about 82,000 clones, with more than 70% found just once. Sequencing used memory CD4+ T cells from blood. The receptors here all came from an adult in good health and CMV-seronegative. Both conserved end residues are trimmed from each CDR3. The order of the fields is CDR3 protein, V gene, J gene.

CDR3 protein: ASSPEGSNYGYT; V gene: TRBV7-2; J gene: TRBJ1-2
CDR3 protein: ASSTGTGEVRLF; V gene: TRBV19; J gene: TRBJ1-4
CDR3 protein: ASSNTGRTGELF; V gene: TRBV11-2; J gene: TRBJ2-2
CDR3 protein: ASSPKTGDGYT; V gene: TRBV5-1; J gene: TRBJ1-2
CDR3 protein: ASAHRGGSYEQY; V gene: TRBV5-4; J gene: TRBJ2-7
CDR3 protein: ASRPAGRELF; V gene: TRBV9; J gene: TRBJ2-2
CDR3 protein: ASSPGGRGNEKLF; V gene: TRBV7-2; J gene: TRBJ1-4
CDR3 protein: ASSQGQLNEKLF; V gene: TRBV19; J gene: TRBJ1-4
CDR3 protein: ASRKGQPSNQPQH; V gene: TRBV6-6; J gene: TRBJ1-5
CDR3 protein: ARKVSGGTEAF; V gene: TRBV2; J gene: TRBJ1-1
CDR3 protein: ASSSWDRVCEQY; V gene: TRBV28; J gene: TRBJ2-7
CDR3 protein: ASRPGQGVTYEQY; V gene: TRBV7-8; J gene: TRBJ2-7